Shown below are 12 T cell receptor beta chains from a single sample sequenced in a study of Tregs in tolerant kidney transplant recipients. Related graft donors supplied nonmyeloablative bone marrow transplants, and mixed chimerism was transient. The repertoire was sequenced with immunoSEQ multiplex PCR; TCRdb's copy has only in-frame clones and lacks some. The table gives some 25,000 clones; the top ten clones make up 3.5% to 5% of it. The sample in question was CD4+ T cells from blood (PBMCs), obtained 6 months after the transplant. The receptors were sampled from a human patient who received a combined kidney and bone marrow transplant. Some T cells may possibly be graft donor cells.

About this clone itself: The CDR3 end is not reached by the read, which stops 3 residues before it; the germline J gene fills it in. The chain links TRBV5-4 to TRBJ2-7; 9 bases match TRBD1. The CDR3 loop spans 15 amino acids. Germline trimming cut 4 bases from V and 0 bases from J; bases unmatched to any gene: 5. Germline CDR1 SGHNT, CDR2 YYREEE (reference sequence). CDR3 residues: CASSPRTGASYEQYF. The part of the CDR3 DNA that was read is TGTGCCAGCAGCCCCCGGACAGGGGCCTCCTACGAG.

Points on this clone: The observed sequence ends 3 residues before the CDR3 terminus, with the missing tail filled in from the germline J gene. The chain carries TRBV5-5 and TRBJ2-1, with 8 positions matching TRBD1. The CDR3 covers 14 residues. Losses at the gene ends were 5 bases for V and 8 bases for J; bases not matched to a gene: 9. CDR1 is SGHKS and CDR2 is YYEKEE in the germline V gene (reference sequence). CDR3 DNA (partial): TGTGCCAGCAGGACCGGACAGGGTGGGGATGAG. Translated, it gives CASRTGQGGDE. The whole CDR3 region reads CASRTGQGGDEQFF.

CDR3 protein: CASSSGGYNEQFF. The sequenced part of the CDR3 DNA is TGTGCCAGTAGTAGCGGGGGGTACAATGAG. The chain is built from TRBV19 and TRBJ2-1; TRBD2 matches at 8 bases. The read comes to an end 3 residues before the CDR3 does, leaving the germline J gene to fill in the end. Unmatched junction bases numbered 0, after V lost 4 bases and J lost 4 bases. This CDR3 is built from 13 residues. Looked up from germline, CDR1 is LNHDA and CDR2 is SQIVND (reference sequence).

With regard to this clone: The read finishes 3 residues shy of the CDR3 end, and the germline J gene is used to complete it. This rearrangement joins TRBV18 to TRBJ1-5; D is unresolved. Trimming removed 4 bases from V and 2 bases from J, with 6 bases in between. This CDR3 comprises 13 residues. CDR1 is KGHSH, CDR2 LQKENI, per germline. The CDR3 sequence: CASSQSGNQPQHF. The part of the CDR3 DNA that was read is TGTGCCAGCTCACAGTCAGGCAATCAGCCC. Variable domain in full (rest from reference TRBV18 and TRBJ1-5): NAGVMQNPRHLVRRRGQEARLRCSPMKGHSHVYWYRQLPEEGLKFMVYLQKENIIDESGMPKERFSAEFPKEGPSILRIQQVVRGDSAAYFCASSQSGNQPQHFGDGTRLSIL.

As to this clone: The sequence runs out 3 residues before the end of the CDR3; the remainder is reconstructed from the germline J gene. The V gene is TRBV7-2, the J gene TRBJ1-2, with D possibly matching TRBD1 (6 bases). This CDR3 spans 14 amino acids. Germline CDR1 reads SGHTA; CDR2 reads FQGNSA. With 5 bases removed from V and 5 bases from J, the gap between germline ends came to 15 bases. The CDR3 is CASSPGGKSYGYTF. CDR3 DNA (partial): TGTGCCAGCAGCCCGGGGGGCAAGTCTTATGGC. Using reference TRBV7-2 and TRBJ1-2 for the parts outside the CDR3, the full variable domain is GAGVSQSPSNKVTEKGKDVELRCDPISGHTALYWYRQSLGQGLEFLIYFQGNSAPDKSGLPSDRFSAERTGGSVSTLTIQRTQQEDSAVYLCASSPGGKSYGYTFGSGTRLTVV.

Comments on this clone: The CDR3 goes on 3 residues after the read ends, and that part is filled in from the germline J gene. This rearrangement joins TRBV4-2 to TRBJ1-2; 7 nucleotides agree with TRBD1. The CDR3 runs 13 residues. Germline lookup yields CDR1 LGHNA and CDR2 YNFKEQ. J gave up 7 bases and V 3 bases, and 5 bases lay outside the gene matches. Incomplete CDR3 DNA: TGTGCCAGCAGCCACCTCCAGGGGGGTGGC. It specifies CASSHLQGGG. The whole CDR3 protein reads CASSHLQGGGYTF.

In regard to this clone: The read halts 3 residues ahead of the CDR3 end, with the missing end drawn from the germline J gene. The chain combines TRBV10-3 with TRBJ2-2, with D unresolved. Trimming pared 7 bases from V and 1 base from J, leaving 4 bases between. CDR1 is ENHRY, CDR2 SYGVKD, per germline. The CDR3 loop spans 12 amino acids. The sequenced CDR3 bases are TGTGCCATCAAGGGGAACACCGGGGAG. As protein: CAIKGNTGE. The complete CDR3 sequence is CAIKGNTGELFF.

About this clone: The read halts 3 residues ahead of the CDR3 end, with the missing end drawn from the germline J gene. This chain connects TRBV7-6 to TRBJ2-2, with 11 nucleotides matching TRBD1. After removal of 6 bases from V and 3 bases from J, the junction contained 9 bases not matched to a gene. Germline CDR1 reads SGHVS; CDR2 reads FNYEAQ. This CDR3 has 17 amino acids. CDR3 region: CASRTPGQGVDTGELFF. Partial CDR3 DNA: TGTGCCAGCAGAACGCCGGGACAGGGGGTGGACACCGGGGAG.

The DNA read from the CDR3 is TGTGCCAGTTTAGGGCGACTAGCGGGGGGAACAGATACG. This translates into CASLGRLAGGTDT. From start to end, the CDR3 is CASLGRLAGGTDTQYF. The gene calls are TRBV19 and TRBJ2-3; 13 nucleotides match TRBD2. The read is 3 residues too short to cover the CDR3 end, so that end is filled in from the germline J gene. Germline V gives CDR1 LNHDA, CDR2 SQIVND (reference sequence). V trimming: 8 bases; J trimming: 3 bases; junction bases outside the gene matches: 8. CDR3 size: 16 residues. The full variable domain, in which reference TRBV19 and TRBJ2-3 provide the parts outside the CDR3, is DGGITQSPKYLFRKEGQNVTLSCEQNLNHDAMYWYRQDPGQGLRLIYYSQIVNDFQKGDIAEGYSVSREKKESFPLTVTSAQKNPTAFYLCASLGRLAGGTDTQYFGPGTRLTVL.

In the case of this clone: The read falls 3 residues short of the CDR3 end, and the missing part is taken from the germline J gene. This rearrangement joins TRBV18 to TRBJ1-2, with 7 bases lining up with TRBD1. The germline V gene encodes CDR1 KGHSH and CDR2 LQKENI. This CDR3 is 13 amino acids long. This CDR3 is CASSQQGNTGYTF. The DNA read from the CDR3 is TGTGCCAGCTCACAACAGGGGAATACGGGC. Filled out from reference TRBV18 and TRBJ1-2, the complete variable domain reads NAGVMQNPRHLVRRRGQEARLRCSPMKGHSHVYWYRQLPEEGLKFMVYLQKENIIDESGMPKERFSAEFPKEGPSILRIQQVVRGDSAAYFCASSQQGNTGYTFGSGTRLTVV.

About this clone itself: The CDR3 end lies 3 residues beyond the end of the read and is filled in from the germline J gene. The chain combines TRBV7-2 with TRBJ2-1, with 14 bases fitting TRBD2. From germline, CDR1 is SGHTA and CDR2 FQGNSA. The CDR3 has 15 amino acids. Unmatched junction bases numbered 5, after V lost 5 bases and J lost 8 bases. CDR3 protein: CASSPGLAGEYEQFF. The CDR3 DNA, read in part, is TGTGCCAGCAGCCCGGGACTAGCGGGAGAGTATGAG.

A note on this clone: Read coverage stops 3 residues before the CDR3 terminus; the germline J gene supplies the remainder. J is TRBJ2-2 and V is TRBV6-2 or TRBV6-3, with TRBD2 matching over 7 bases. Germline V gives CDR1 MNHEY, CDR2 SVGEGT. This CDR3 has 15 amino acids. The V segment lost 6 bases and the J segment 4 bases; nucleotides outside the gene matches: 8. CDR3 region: CASRKGTGGTGELFF. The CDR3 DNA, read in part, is TGTGCCAGCAGAAAAGGGACGGGGGGCACCGGGGAG.